The 26 T cell receptor beta chains in this list originate from one sample, sequenced in a study of post-analysis software for immune sequencing data (dated by TCRdb to 2015 to 2017). For these receptors, no antigen is known. Study-wide findings and limitations: Several TRBV segments, including TRBV5-6, TRBV5-1 and TRBV20-1, were significantly more frequent in patients than controls.

Receptor amplification or capture employed PCR. Instrument used: Illumina HiSeq 2500. To reduce PCR and sequencing biases, unique molecular identifiers were built into the TCR beta cDNA libraries. Using fastp trimming at Q25 and MiXCR clonotype assembly, TCRdb reanalyzed the public sequencing data and kept in-frame beta chains. Entries are consolidated by CDR3 protein sequence, retaining the most common genes and DNA. For this sample there are 750,000 to 950,000 distinct CDR3 sequences; about 53% appear just once. Jointly, the top ten make up 4.6% of the sample. Specimen: blood. Receptor source: a girl aged 10 to 17 with multiple sclerosis.

V and J are TRBV10-3 and TRBJ2-1, with 7 bases fitting TRBD1. V gave up 1 base and J gave up 0 bases; unmatched junction bases: 6. This CDR3 region has 17 residues. Germline V CDR1 and CDR2: ENHRY, SYGVKD. DNA of the CDR3: TGTGCCATCAGTGAGTTAGAACAGGGGAGCTCCTACAATGAGCAGTTCTTC. Translating gives CAISELEQGSSYNEQFF.

This chain's CDR3 is CASRAGQKGNTEAFF. DNA of the CDR3: TGCGCCAGCAGGGCCGGACAGAAGGGCAACACTGAAGCTTTCTTT. The gene calls are TRBV10-2 and TRBJ1-1; D might be TRBD1 (6 bases). The CDR3 loop spans 15 amino acids. Trimming took 6 bases from V and 2 from J, leaving 16 bases between them. The germline CDR1 and CDR2 sequences are WSHSY and SAAADI.

The chain has TRBV6-6 and TRBJ2-1; 11 nucleotides align to TRBD2. Germline values: CDR1 MNHNY, CDR2 SVGAGI (reference sequence). This CDR3 region has 15 residues. Germline trimming cut 7 bases from V and 4 bases from J; bases unmatched to any gene: 6. CDR3 sequence: CASILLAGEYNEQFF. Written as DNA, the CDR3 is TGTGCCAGCATCCTACTAGCGGGAGAGTACAATGAGCAGTTCTTC.

The chain has TRBV27 and TRBJ2-6; D remains ambiguous. Germline CDR1 and CDR2: MNHEY and SMNVEV (reference sequence). The CDR3 loop spans 19 amino acids. V was clipped by 5 bases and J by 0 bases, with 20 bases between them. CDR3 bases: TGTGCCAGCAGTCCCATCGGGCCATTCGCGTACTCTGGGGCCAACGTCCTGACTTTC. Protein product: CASSPIGPFAYSGANVLTF.

Concerning this clonotype itself: A read error may produce the germline difference seen at one junction end. This rearrangement joins TRBV20-1 to TRBJ1-2; maybe TRBD1 (6 bases). The V gene's germline CDR1 is DFQATT and CDR2 SNEGSKA (reference sequence). The CDR3 is 13 residues long. This CDR3 is CSARTEQGYGCTF. The CDR3 DNA sequence: TGCAGTGCTAGAACGGAACAGGGCTACGGCTGCACCTTC.

This clonotype was counted between two and nine times. The CDR3 bases are TGTGCCAGCAGCTTTGCGGGGATCGGCAAAAACATTCAGTACTTC. This codes for CASSFAGIGKNIQYF. J is TRBJ2-4 and V is TRBV5-6; tentative D call: TRBD2 (6 bases). CDR1 and CDR2 (germline): SGHDT, YYEEEE. V shed 2 bases and J shed 3 bases, with 12 bases lying between them. This CDR3 has 15 residues.

The chain couples TRBV2 to TRBJ2-3; no reliable D call. The CDR3 sequence is 13 residues long. V was pared by 1 base and J by 6 bases, with 8 bases between. CDR1 is SNHLY and CDR2 is FYNNEI in the germline V gene. DNA for the CDR3: TGTGCCAGCAGTGAAGGGCCCTGGGATACGCAGTATTTT. Its protein is CASSEGPWDTQYF.

This chain joins TRBV19 and TRBJ2-1; TRBD1 or TRBD2 may be the D gene (5 bases each). V lost 5 bases, J lost 3 bases, and 26 bases lay in between. The CDR3 spans 19 residues. Germline V gene data show CDR1 as LNHDA and CDR2 as SQIVND (reference sequence). As DNA, the CDR3 is TGTGCCAGTAGTTGGGCAGCTGTCGTGGTTGAGGGGCTCTACAATGAGCAGTTCTTC. As protein: CASSWAAVVVEGLYNEQFF.

The genes are TRBV6-6 and TRBJ2-7, with TRBD1 as a possible D gene (6 bases). Per the germline V gene, CDR1 is MNHNY and CDR2 is SVGAGI (reference sequence). The V gene lost 5 bases and the J gene lost 3 bases, with 11 bases spanning the gap. The CDR3 loop spans 13 amino acids. CDR3 sequence reads: CASSPWTDYEQYF. The CDR3 DNA sequence: TGTGCCAGCAGTCCCTGGACAGACTACGAGCAGTACTTC.

The chain is built from TRBV5-1 and TRBJ2-7, with TRBD1 identical over 10 bases. V shed 3 bases, J shed 2 bases, and the junction held 11 bases outside the gene matches. The CDR3 length is 17 residues. Germline CDR1 SGHRS, CDR2 YFSETQ. CDR3 in DNA: TGCGCCAGCAGCTCCGGGACAGGGGTCTCGTTGACCTACGAGCAGTACTTC. This encodes CASSSGTGVSLTYEQYF.

The J gene is TRBJ2-1, the V gene TRBV27; D is ambiguous. The CDR3 is 15 amino acids. The V end was cut by 0 bases, the J end by 4 bases, with 10 bases between. Germline CDR1 MNHEY, CDR2 SMNVEV (reference sequence). DNA for the CDR3: TGTGCCAGCAGTTTATCTAGCAGGTGGTACAATGAGCAGTTCTTC. It encodes CASSLSSRWYNEQFF.

This chain links TRBV20-1 with TRBJ1-2, with a tentative D call TRBD1 (6 bases). Germline V lookup: CDR1 DFQATT, CDR2 SNEGSKA (reference sequence). The CDR3 has 14 amino acids. V lost 0 bases to trimming and J lost 8 bases, with 16 bases between them. CDR3 residues: CSAREMGGGGGYTF. In DNA form, the CDR3 reads TGCAGTGCTAGAGAGATGGGAGGGGGAGGAGGCTACACCTTC.

The chain recombines TRBV3-1 with TRBJ2-6, with D possibly TRBD1 on 6 matching bases. This CDR3 has 17 amino acids. V was clipped by 4 bases and J by 0 bases, with 13 bases between them. Germline V lookup: CDR1 LGHDT, CDR2 YNNKEL (reference sequence). This chain's CDR3 is CASSPRGHSSGANVLTF. CDR3 nucleotide sequence: TGTGCCAGCAGCCCCAGGGGCCACAGCTCTGGGGCCAACGTCCTGACTTTC.

This clonotype was seen only a few times. The V gene is TRBV10-3, the J gene TRBJ2-6, with 7 nucleotides matching TRBD1. With 9 bases clipped from V and 0 bases from J, the junction kept 5 bases outside the gene matches. Per germline, CDR1 ENHRY and CDR2 SYGVKD. The CDR3 sequence is 15 residues long. Here the CDR3 reads CAIRQGSSGANVLTF. The DNA of the CDR3 is TGTGCCATTAGACAGGGTTCCTCTGGGGCCAACGTCCTGACTTTC.

This clonotype was counted only a few times. The gene calls are TRBV5-1 and TRBJ2-4; 10 bases map to TRBD2. Near its end, the DNA agrees better with TRBJ2-5, so the J call may be wrong. There are 14 residues in the CDR3. The germline V gene encodes CDR1 SGHRS and CDR2 YFSETQ. The CDR3 DNA is TGCGCCAGCAAAAGCGGGGGGGCCGGTGAGACCCAGTACTTC. Translated: CASKSGGAGETQYF.

The chain has TRBV5-1 and TRBJ1-6; D gene uncertain. The CDR3 is 14 residues long. Germline CDR1 SGHRS, CDR2 YFSETQ. The V gene lost 4 bases and the J gene lost 9 bases, with 14 bases spanning the gap. The CDR3 spells CASSDPEPGSPLHF. CDR3 in DNA: TGCGCCAGCAGCGACCCCGAACCGGGTTCACCCCTCCACTTT.

This clonotype was seen only a few times. For the CDR3, the DNA is TGTGCCAGCAGCTTACCTCTGGAGACCCAGTACTTC. Translation: CASSLPLETQYF. The rearrangement links TRBV7-6 to TRBJ2-7; D not certain. The last part of the DNA fits TRBJ2-5 better; the J call may be wrong. Germline V gene data show CDR1 as SGHVS and CDR2 as FNYEAQ. This CDR3 has 12 residues.

The J gene is TRBJ2-1, the V gene TRBV29-1; the match to TRBD2 covers 14 bases. The germline V gene has CDR1 SQVTM and CDR2 ANQGSEA. CDR3 length equals 18 residues. V gave up 5 bases and J gave up 2 bases; unmatched junction bases: 11. The CDR3 region has the DNA TGCAGCGTTCGAATTGCCGGGACTAGCGGGAGAGCCTACAATGAGCAGTTCTTC. Amino acid sequence: CSVRIAGTSGRAYNEQFF.

V and J are TRBV5-5 and TRBJ2-1; weak D call: TRBD2 (5 bases). This CDR3 has 17 amino acids. Trimming took off 5 bases at V and 0 bases at J, with 18 bases between the two ends. The germline CDR1 and CDR2 sequences are SGHKS and YYEKEE (reference sequence). The CDR3 DNA follows: TGTGCCAGCAGGTACCCATCAGCGGTAAGCTCCTACAATGAGCAGTTCTTC. Amino acids: CASRYPSAVSSYNEQFF.

The V call is TRBV20-1, the J call TRBJ1-2, with D maybe TRBD1 (6 bases). Deletions cut 2 bases from V and 1 base from J, with 8 bases between. This CDR3 has 13 residues. Germline CDR1 and CDR2: DFQATT and SNEGSKA (reference sequence). The CDR3, as DNA: TGCAGTGCTAGAAGGGGGGATAACTATGGCTACACCTTC. This translates into CSARRGDNYGYTF.

This chain joins TRBV19 and TRBJ2-1, with TRBD2 identical over 10 bases. Germline CDR1 is LNHDA and CDR2 is SQIVND (reference sequence). CDR3 length: 19 amino acids. V dropped 3 bases and J dropped 2; count of bases not matched to a gene: 13. The CDR3 here is CASSIRSSGRAVAYNEQFF. The DNA for the CDR3 is TGTGCCAGTAGTATTAGGTCGAGCGGGAGGGCCGTGGCCTACAATGAGCAGTTCTTC.

This clonotype was counted only a few times. V gene TRBV29-1 combines with J gene TRBJ2-5; D gene uncertain. Between the trimmed V and J ends, which lost 7 bases and 0 bases, there was a span of 9 bases. The CDR3 covers 12 residues. CDR1 is SQVTM, CDR2 ANQGSEA, per germline. In DNA, the CDR3 is TGCAGCGCCTCCCGGTACCAAGAGACCCAGTACTTC. This encodes CSASRYQETQYF.

This clonotype was detected a few times. The chain has TRBV5-1 and TRBJ2-3; perhaps TRBD2 as D (5 bases). Germline lookup yields CDR1 SGHRS and CDR2 YFSETQ. The CDR3 is 16 residues long. Trimming left V 0 bases short and J 0 bases short, with 11 bases between. This CDR3 reads CASSLGSGISTDTQYF. The CDR3 DNA sequence: TGCGCCAGCAGCTTGGGGAGCGGAATTAGCACAGATACGCAGTATTTT.

The chain employs TRBV5-1 and TRBJ2-1; TRBD2 matches at 9 bases. J gave up 8 bases and V 2 bases, and 11 bases lay outside the gene matches. The germline gives CDR1 SGHRS, CDR2 YFSETQ. The CDR3 totals 16 residues. CDR3 loop: CASSLGAGGFFDEQFF. The CDR3 DNA is TGCGCCAGCAGCTTAGGGGCGGGGGGGTTTTTCGATGAGCAGTTCTTC.

The chain combines TRBV5-1 with TRBJ2-4; D possibly uses TRBD1 or TRBD2 (5 bases each). CDR1 is SGHRS and CDR2 is YFSETQ in the germline V gene. V shed 4 bases and J shed 0 bases, with 8 bases lying between them. CDR3 length equals 14 residues. The CDR3 is CASSTGTAKNIQYF. CDR3 DNA sequence: TGCGCCAGCAGCACCGGGACAGCCAAAAACATTCAGTACTTC.

The chain has TRBV9 and TRBJ2-5, with D unclear. CDR1 is SGDLS, CDR2 YYNGEE, per germline. Trimming left V 3 bases short and J 3 bases short, with 9 bases between. The CDR3 runs to 13 residues. Here the CDR3 reads CASSEPPEETQYF. In nucleotides, the CDR3 is TGTGCCAGCAGCGAGCCCCCGGAAGAGACCCAGTACTTC.